This paragraph covers one TCR beta chain sequence. J was trimmed by 2 bases and V by 0 bases; bases with no gene match: 5. The CDR3 sequence is 16 residues long. Germline CDR1 is DFQATT and CDR2 is SNEGSKA (reference sequence). These data belong to a study of response to subunit inactivated influenza vaccine. TCRdb independently ran MiXCR on the RT-PCR reads; one entry per CDR3 protein. The data show roughly 550,000 distinct CDR3 sequences, 20% to 25% seen once. Separately, the same data were catalogued under a study of T cells expressing NK-cell markers. That source adds: A 5'RACE template switching approach incorporating UMIs was used to make TCR beta cDNA.

The chain carries TRBV20-1 and TRBJ2-5; TRBD2 matches 11 bases. The starting material was CD4+ T cells sorted from PBMCs, obtained approximately 13 days after vaccination. The sequence was collected from a man aged 50-60 years who received an inactivated influenza vaccine. CDR3 amino acids: CSARDSASGRQETQYF. The CDR3 DNA is TGCAGTGCTAGAGATTCGGCTAGCGGGAGGCAAGAGACCCAGTACTTC.